Reported below is one T cell receptor beta chain. This sample stems from a study of blood T cell repertoires in COVID-19. On the study more broadly: Samples representing acute and convalescent COVID-19 were sourced from the United States, Italy and Spain.

The germline CDR1 and CDR2 sequences are KGHSH and LQKENI. Trimming took off 3 bases at V and 8 bases at J, with 11 bases between the two ends. The CDR3 has 14 amino acids. Per the original data handling: By means of reference gene primer amplification, nucleated cell counts were estimated. The protocol was immunoSEQ multiplex PCR, while the TCRdb copy is restricted to in-frame clones and leaves out a portion. Clone size and the V and J calls come from that table; the DNA yielded D and trimming. The sample lists more than 95,000 clones; around three quarters were seen once. This clonotype originated in a woman aged 65 to 85 with acute or convalescent COVID-19. Sequenced sample: peripheral blood. This chain links TRBV18 with TRBJ1-6; tentatively, D is TRBD1 (6 bases). Here the CDR3 reads CASSPNRVDSPLHF. Written as DNA, the CDR3 is TGTGCCAGCTCACCCAACAGGGTAGATTCACCCCTCCACTTT.